A single sample is the source of the 30 T cell receptor beta chains below, sequenced in a study of monozygotic twins with inflammatory bowel disease. After re-calling the 5' RACE reads, TCRdb lists one entry per CDR3 protein, DNA absent. The table lists more than 300,000 distinct CDR3 sequences. Specimen: blood. The receptors stem from a human donor with ulcerative colitis or Crohn's disease, or a healthy co-twin of an affected twin (not recorded which).

The rearrangement uses TRBV5-1 and TRBJ2-7; the D gene TCRdb calls, TRBD1, cannot be checked with no DNA. Per germline, CDR1 SGHRS and CDR2 YFSETQ. The CDR3 sequence is 13 residues long. The CDR3 here is CASSLTGAGEQYF.

The rearrangement uses TRBV12-3 or TRBV12-4 and TRBJ1-6; the D gene TCRdb calls, TRBD1, cannot be checked with no DNA. CDR3 length equals 14 residues. Here the CDR3 reads CASRGTGINSPLHF.

V and J are TRBV19 and TRBJ2-3; absent DNA, TCRdb's TRBD2 call cannot be checked. This CDR3 spans 14 amino acids. Germline loops: CDR1 LNHDA, CDR2 SQIVND (reference sequence). The CDR3 reads CATGAGGPSDTQYF.

Here the CDR3 reads CASSPWGGYNQPQHF. This chain links TRBV12-3 or TRBV12-4 with TRBJ1-5; TCRdb outputs TRBD1, but without DNA this stays unchecked. CDR3 length equals 15 residues.

V is TRBV5-1 and J is TRBJ1-1; the D gene TCRdb calls, TRBD1, cannot be checked with no DNA. The CDR3 contains 14 residues. Germline assignment: CDR1 SGHRS and CDR2 YFSETQ. The CDR3 is CASSSRGMNTEAFF.

V is TRBV18 and J is TRBJ2-3; no DNA is available, so the TRBD2 call from TCRdb remains unchecked. Germline loops: CDR1 KGHSH, CDR2 LQKENI. This CDR3 is 18 amino acids long. This CDR3 reads CASSPNHAGGLGSNTQYF.

V and J are TRBV24-1 and TRBJ1-5. Germline V gives CDR1 KGHDR, CDR2 SFDVKD. The CDR3 spans 13 residues. CDR3 residues: CATSDGSGQPQHF.

V gene TRBV5-1 combines with J gene TRBJ2-5; lacking DNA, the TRBD1 call made by TCRdb goes unchecked. CDR1 and CDR2 (germline): SGHRS, YFSETQ. The CDR3 runs 14 residues. CDR3 protein: CASSPRDRGETQYF.

The chain carries TRBV6-2 or TRBV6-3 and TRBJ1-5. The germline V gene encodes CDR1 MNHEY and CDR2 SVGEGT. The CDR3 is 14 amino acids. The CDR3 loop is CASRPTGANQPQHF.

The chain links TRBV19 to TRBJ2-7; TCRdb lists TRBD1, though no DNA is available to test this call. Looked up from germline, CDR1 is LNHDA and CDR2 is SQIVND (reference sequence). The CDR3 is made up of 16 amino acids. CDR3 loop: CASSIGPPRTPYEQYF.

J is TRBJ1-4 and V is TRBV5-8; TCRdb calls TRBD1, which cannot be checked without DNA. The CDR3 runs to 14 residues. The germline CDR1 and CDR2 sequences are SGHTS and YDEGEE. The CDR3 reads CASSLPGREEKLFF.

The chain links TRBV7-2 to TRBJ2-2; TCRdb names TRBD2, which stays unverified in the absence of DNA. CDR3 size: 16 residues. Looked up from germline, CDR1 is SGHTA and CDR2 is FQGNSA. The CDR3 loop reads CASSLQGRSNTGELFF. Full variable domain (missing parts from reference TRBV7-2 and TRBJ2-2): GAGVSQSPSNKVTEKGKDVELRCDPISGHTALYWYRQSLGQGLEFLIYFQGNSAPDKSGLPSDRFSAERTGGSVSTLTIQRTQQEDSAVYLCASSLQGRSNTGELFFGEGSRLTVL.

The genes are TRBV3-1 and TRBJ2-3. The CDR3 is 15 residues long. Germline V CDR1 and CDR2: LGHDT, YNNKEL (reference sequence). CDR3 amino acids: CASSPQSVNTDTQYF.

The chain recombines TRBV18 with TRBJ2-1; there is no DNA to check the TCRdb D call of TRBD2. CDR1 is KGHSH and CDR2 is LQKENI in the germline V gene. The CDR3 runs to 15 residues. The CDR3: CASSLSSGGENEQFF.

The chain is built from TRBV5-1 and TRBJ2-1; TCRdb's D call of TRBD1 is untestable without DNA. CDR1 is SGHRS and CDR2 is YFSETQ in the germline V gene. This CDR3 spans 15 amino acids. CDR3 loop: CAIDSGTGQNNEQFF.

V and J are TRBV6-5 and TRBJ1-5; checking the TCRdb D call of TRBD1 is not possible without DNA. CDR1 is MNHEY and CDR2 is SVGAGI in the germline V gene. This CDR3 region has 16 residues. The CDR3 protein is CASSYELGASNQPQHF.

The chain is built from TRBV11-2 and TRBJ2-1; TCRdb lists TRBD2, though no DNA is available to test this call. Per germline, CDR1 SGHAT and CDR2 FQNNGV. The CDR3 is 19 amino acids. CDR3 protein: CASSSLASGGGRLYNEQFF.

The V call is TRBV6-5, the J call TRBJ2-7; TCRdb selects TRBD1, and the lack of DNA leaves this call unchecked. Germline V gene data show CDR1 as MNHEY and CDR2 as SVGAGI. The CDR3 totals 16 residues. CDR3 sequence reads: CASSYSRAGRDYEQYF.

The J gene is TRBJ1-4, the V gene TRBV19; the TCRdb call, TRBD1, lacks DNA for checking. Germline V lookup: CDR1 LNHDA, CDR2 SQIVND (reference sequence). This CDR3 is built from 14 residues. The CDR3 spells CASRTGSTNEKLFF.

The chain has TRBV29-1 and TRBJ2-1; no DNA is available, so the TRBD1 call from TCRdb remains unchecked. This CDR3 spans 14 amino acids. In germline, CDR1 is SQVTM, CDR2 ANQGSEA. The CDR3 sequence is CSVEDRSGYNEQFF.

The chain uses TRBV27 and TRBJ2-2; TCRdb indicates TRBD1, and absent DNA this call remains unverified. The CDR3 totals 15 residues. Germline-derived CDR1 and CDR2 are MNHEY and SMNVEV (reference sequence). The CDR3 spells CASSPRGGNTGELFF.

This chain connects TRBV24-1 to TRBJ1-5; the D call of TRBD1 rests on TCRdb alone, since no DNA is present to check it. Germline assignment: CDR1 KGHDR and CDR2 SFDVKD. The CDR3 spans 17 residues. CDR3 region: CATSDFRSGELNQPQHF.

This chain uses TRBV15 with TRBJ2-7. The CDR3 contains 12 residues. Germline lookup yields CDR1 LNHNV and CDR2 YYDKDF (reference sequence). Here the CDR3 reads CATSRVGYEQYF.

J is TRBJ2-3 and V is TRBV7-6; checking the TCRdb D call of TRBD1 is not possible without DNA. The CDR3 runs to 16 residues. Germline CDR1 and CDR2: SGHVS and FNYEAQ. The CDR3 loop is CASSPGGRRGTDTQYF. The entire variable domain, with the rest obtained from reference TRBV7-6 and TRBJ2-3, is as follows: GAGVSQSPRYKVTKRGQDVALRCDPISGHVSLYWYRQALGQGPEFLTYFNYEAQQDKSGLPNDRFSAERPEGSISTLTIQRTEQRDSAMYRCASSPGGRRGTDTQYFGPGTRLTVL.

V is TRBV19 and J is TRBJ1-5. Germline values: CDR1 LNHDA, CDR2 SQIVND (reference sequence). The CDR3 is 15 residues long. The CDR3 sequence is CASSIWGNSNQPQHF.

The rearrangement links TRBV5-4 to TRBJ2-2; TCRdb returns TRBD1, unconfirmable since there is no DNA. This CDR3 has 18 residues. Germline V gives CDR1 SGHNT, CDR2 YYREEE (reference sequence). CDR3 protein: CASSLGVRGQGWPGELFF.

The chain couples TRBV6-6 to TRBJ2-3; the D gene TCRdb calls, TRBD1, cannot be checked with no DNA. The CDR3 is made up of 14 amino acids. CDR1 is MNHNY and CDR2 is SVGAGI in the germline V gene (reference sequence). The CDR3: CASRGVHATDTQYF.

The V gene is TRBV4-2, the J gene TRBJ1-6. Germline V lookup: CDR1 LGHNA, CDR2 YNFKEQ. The CDR3 has 17 residues. The CDR3 spells CASSQEVDSSYNSPLHF.

The V and J genes are TRBV9 and TRBJ1-3. CDR3 size: 16 residues. Germline lookup yields CDR1 SGDLS and CDR2 YYNGEE. This chain's CDR3 is CASSVGRLSSGNTIYF.

CDR3 protein: CASSLGVDSTDTQYF. The chain joins TRBV7-2 to TRBJ2-3. Germline-derived CDR1 and CDR2 are SGHTA and FQGNSA. The CDR3 is 15 residues long.